The 10 T cell receptor beta chains below come from one sample, sequenced in a study of blood T cell repertoires in COVID-19. Profiled with immunoSEQ multiplex PCR; TCRdb holds only in-frame clones, not every one. Of about 120,000 clones detected, about four fifths appear once; the ten largest clones hold under 3%. The sample was peripheral blood. The receptors were gathered from a man in his 70s with acute or convalescent COVID-19.

The CDR3 protein is CASSPGGYPSEKLFF. DNA for the CDR3: TGTGCCAGCAGCCCTGGGGGGTACCCAAGTGAAAAACTGTTTTTT. The rearrangement links TRBV25-1 to TRBJ1-4; a weak D match, TRBD1 (5 bases). Trimming removed 6 bases at V and 7 bases at J, with 18 bases between. The CDR3 consists of 15 residues. The germline V gene encodes CDR1 MGHDK and CDR2 SYGVNS.

The chain employs TRBV19 and TRBJ1-2; TRBD1 agrees at 9 bases. CDR3 size: 15 residues. J lost 6 bases, V lost 6 bases, and 11 bases had no gene match. The germline V gene has CDR1 LNHDA and CDR2 SQIVND (reference sequence). The CDR3 here is CASSRTGVADDGYTF. In DNA form, the CDR3 reads TGTGCCAGTAGCCGGACAGGGGTCGCCGATGATGGCTACACCTTC.

This clone appeared a single time. The genes are TRBV5-5 and TRBJ2-3; 8 positions agree with TRBD1. This CDR3 has 16 residues. CDR1 is SGHKS and CDR2 is YYEKEE in the germline V gene (reference sequence). The V segment lost 1 base and the J segment 5 bases; nucleotides outside the gene matches: 9. The DNA for the CDR3 is TGTGCCAGCAGCTTGATGGCCAGGGGGCAGGAAGATACGCAGTATTTT. Amino acids: CASSLMARGQEDTQYF.

V usage is TRBV5-6 and J usage is TRBJ2-1; D may be TRBD2 (6 bases). Trimming removed 3 bases at V and 7 bases at J, with 17 bases between. Germline lookup yields CDR1 SGHDT and CDR2 YYEEEE. This CDR3 contains 15 residues. The CDR3 reads CASSSLASSLNEQFF. The CDR3 coding sequence is TGTGCCAGCAGCTCACTAGCATCCAGTTTAAATGAGCAGTTCTTC.

J is TRBJ2-7 and V is TRBV7-2; TRBD2 aligns across 9 bases. The CDR3 sequence is 16 residues long. J lost 4 bases, V lost 1 base, and 8 bases had no gene match. Germline V gene sequence: CDR1 SGHTA, CDR2 FQGNSA. The CDR3 loop is CASSLVGNSGGYEQYF. In DNA, the CDR3 is TGTGCCAGCAGCTTAGTGGGGAATAGCGGGGGATACGAGCAGTACTTC. Filled out from reference TRBV7-2 and TRBJ2-7, the complete variable domain reads GAGVSQSPSNKVTEKGKDVELRCDPISGHTALYWYRQSLGQGLEFLIYFQGNSAPDKSGLPSDRFSAERTGGSVSTLTIQRTQQEDSAVYLCASSLVGNSGGYEQYFGPGTRLTVT.

This sequence joins TRBV30 and TRBJ1-6, with TRBD1 identical over 9 bases. Germline V lookup: CDR1 GTSNPN, CDR2 SVGIG (reference sequence). The CDR3 runs 13 residues. J was trimmed by 10 bases and V by 3 bases; bases with no gene match: 4. CDR3 nucleotides: TGTGCCTGGAGGGACAGGGGCGAATCACCCCTCCACTTT. Translating it yields CAWRDRGESPLHF.

The chain recombines TRBV7-3 with TRBJ1-5; possibly TRBD1 for D (5 bases). The CDR3 spans 18 residues. Germline loops: CDR1 SGHTA, CDR2 FQGTGA. The V end lost 1 base, the J end lost 0 bases, and 16 bases lay between the germline ends. This CDR3 is CASSLKRVREYSNQPQHF. CDR3 nucleotides: TGTGCCAGCAGCTTAAAGCGGGTCAGGGAATATAGCAATCAGCCCCAGCATTTT. The variable domain in full, with the rest retrieved from reference TRBV7-3 and TRBJ1-5, is GAGVSQTPSNKVTEKGKYVELRCDPISGHTALYWYRQSLGQGPEFLIYFQGTGAADDSGLPNDRFFAVRPEGSVSTLKIQRTERGDSAVYLCASSLKRVREYSNQPQHFGDGTRLSIL.

The chain recombines TRBV15 with TRBJ1-3; D is unresolved. The CDR3 consists of 15 residues. V lost 1 base and J 0 bases, leaving 7 bases between the germline ends. Per germline, CDR1 LNHNV and CDR2 YYDKDF (reference sequence). CDR3 nucleotide sequence: TGTGCCACCAGCAGAGGAGGGCTCTCTGGAAACACCATATATTTT. Translating it yields CATSRGGLSGNTIYF.

In this sample, this clone turned up a few times. The rearrangement links TRBV5-1 to TRBJ1-1; 9 bases map to TRBD1. Germline assignment: CDR1 SGHRS and CDR2 YFSETQ. The CDR3 loop spans 14 amino acids. Trimming at V came to 5 bases and at J to 8 bases, leaving 10 bases not matched to a gene. The CDR3 is CASREQATGGEAFF. CDR3 nucleotide sequence: TGCGCCAGCAGGGAACAAGCGACAGGGGGAGAAGCTTTCTTT. The variable domain in full, with the rest retrieved from reference TRBV5-1 and TRBJ1-1, is KAGVTQTPRYLIKTRGQQVTLSCSPISGHRSVSWYQQTPGQGLQFLFEYFSETQRNKGNFPGRFSGRQFSNSRSEMNVSTLELGDSALYLCASREQATGGEAFFGQGTRLTVV.

The chain carries TRBV3-1 (or the pseudogene TRBV3-2) and TRBJ2-3, with 8 bases that match TRBD1. V trimming: 4 bases; J trimming: 2 bases; junction bases outside the gene matches: 8. Germline-derived CDR1 and CDR2 are LGHDT and YNNKEL (reference sequence). CDR3 length: 16 residues. The CDR3 sequence is CASSRTQGVFTDTQYF. Here the CDR3 DNA reads TGTGCCAGCAGCCGTACACAGGGGGTCTTCACAGATACGCAGTATTTT.